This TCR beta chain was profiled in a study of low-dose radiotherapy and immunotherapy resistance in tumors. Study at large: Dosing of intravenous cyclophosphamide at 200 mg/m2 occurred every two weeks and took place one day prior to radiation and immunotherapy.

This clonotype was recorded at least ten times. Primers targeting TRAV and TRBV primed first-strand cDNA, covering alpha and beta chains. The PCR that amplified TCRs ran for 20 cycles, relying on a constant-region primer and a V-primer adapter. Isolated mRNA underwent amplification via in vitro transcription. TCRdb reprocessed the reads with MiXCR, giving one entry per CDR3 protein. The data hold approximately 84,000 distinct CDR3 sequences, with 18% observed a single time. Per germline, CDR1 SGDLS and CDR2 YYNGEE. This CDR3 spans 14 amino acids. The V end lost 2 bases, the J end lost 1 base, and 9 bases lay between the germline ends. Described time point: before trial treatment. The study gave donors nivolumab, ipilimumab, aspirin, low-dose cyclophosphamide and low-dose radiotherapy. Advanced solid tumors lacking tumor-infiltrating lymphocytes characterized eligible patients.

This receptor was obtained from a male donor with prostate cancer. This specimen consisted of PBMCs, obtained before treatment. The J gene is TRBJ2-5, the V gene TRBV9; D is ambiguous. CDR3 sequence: CASSVSRSQETQYF. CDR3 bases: TGTGCCAGCAGCGTGAGTAGGTCCCAAGAGACCCAGTACTTC.